This record covers a single T cell receptor beta chain. Its antigen remains undetermined. No quality values exist for individual bases; no much larger clone is one base distant. DNA was extracted from blood mononuclear cells, and the same DNA was used for both TCR and STAT3 sequencing. V loses 4 bases, J loses 0 bases, and the germline ends lie 8 bases apart. From the cysteine up to the phenylalanine, the CDR3 has a length of 14 residues. The sequence is cut down to CDR3 DNA, 42 bases in frame from base 1. The germline V gene yields MGHDK for CDR1 and SYGVNS for CDR2. This sample is drawn from a study of STAT3 mutations in large granular lymphocyte leukemia (dated by TCRdb to between 2017 and 2020). About the investigation overall: Roughly half of the T-LGLL patients who were sequenced longitudinally carried canonical activating STAT3 mutations. From an initial cohort of approximately 220 LGL patients, roughly 17 representative T-LGLL cases were chosen for longitudinal sequencing of TCRbeta and STAT3. As controls within the study, a couple of patients with natural killer LGL leukemia were also sequenced longitudinally. More than half of T-LGLL patients received one or more immunosuppressive therapy regimens, with hematologic response in 30% to 40% of those treated. To reconstruct clonal hierarchy and dynamics, serial deep sequencing of TCRbeta CDR3 and STAT3 was performed in patients with T-cell large granular lymphocyte leukemia. Patients were sequenced at around 4 time points on average, with the number of samplings per patient ranging from 2 to 8.

The investigation overall reported the following: Linking therapy response to changes in TCR clonal burden was complicated by variable intervals between samplings and by differing treatment regimens. Because no samples were available when a clone first appeared, clonal expansion was inferred from samplings taken at other points. The burden of the dominant TCR clone was higher than the STAT3 mutant burden in several patients, which suggests that the STAT3 mutation arose secondarily inside a clone that had already expanded. In about 30% of the 18 patients, TCR clonotype switching occurred after therapy, and every newly emerging clone was STAT3 wild type. Persisting codominant clonotypes in some patients meant a small but highly pathogenic clone may have been missed. Every T-LGLL patient showed at least one immunodominant TCRbeta clonotype, and about half showed multiple immunodominant subclonotypes.

An Illumina MiSeq was used to sequence the TCRbeta libraries, yielding an average of approximately 43,000 productive templates per sample. TCRbeta CDR3 libraries were generated with the immunoSEQ assay using multiplex PCR amplification. The published analysis was carried out like this. Repertoire diversity was calculated as previously defined, and values close to 0 indicated extremely monoclonal samples. The table was pulled from immuneACCESS by TCRdb, which kept in-frame rearrangements only. Such tables lose some clones; where checked, under half of the loss comes from unresolved V genes, and the rest has no known cause. Clone size and V and J calls were adopted from that table, with D and trimming inferred from the DNA. This sample comprises about 10,000 clones, 70% to 90% of them detected only once. 25% to 35% of the sample comes from the top ten.

The specimen was peripheral blood mononuclear cells. This TCR came from a man in his sixties with T-cell large granular lymphocyte leukemia. Some clones in this sample may be carry-over from other donors' samples. The age is the age at diagnosis. Rearrangement joined TRBV25-1 to TRBJ2-3; the D gene is possibly TRBD1, with 6 bases matching. The CDR3: CASSVTGSTDTQYF. The nucleotide sequence reads as follows: TGTGCCAGCAGTGTAACAGGGAGCACAGATACGCAGTATTTT.